This record looks at one TCR beta chain sequence and its context. Its antigen has not been determined. It has no much larger one-base neighbor in the sample; base qualities were not kept. The immunoSEQ Assay was used to sequence TCRbeta CDR3 regions. After extraction, genomic DNA underwent amplification by bias-controlled multiplex PCR, followed by high-throughput sequencing. The authors' pipeline ran thus. Collapsing and filtering of sequences were performed to quantify the absolute abundance of each unique TCRbeta CDR3 region. Usable DNA was measured by amplifying reference genes present in all nucleated cells, and TCRbeta template counts were normalized to that usable DNA to estimate T cell fraction. Repertoire TCRs were annotated as SARS-CoV-2-specific by exact matching of V gene, CDR3 amino acid sequence and J gene to a known reactive TCR set. The reference SARS-CoV-2 TCR set was obtained from MIRA and was filtered for enrichment in COVID-19-positive ImmuneCODE repertoires, whereby public or cross-reactive TCRs were removed. Based on the MIRA antigens, annotated TCRs were further analysed at the level of specific ORF or position within ORF. Breadth was defined as annotated unique rearrangements over total unique productive rearrangements; depth was the summed frequency of those rearrangements. Group comparisons of TCR breadth used two-sided Wilcoxon rank-sum tests. TCRdb provides this immuneACCESS table in a form limited to in-frame rearrangements. Some clones are lacking; in checked studies, under half of them reflect an unresolved V gene, and why the rest are absent is not known. V, J and clone size are taken as reported in that table, and D and trimming were inferred from the DNA itself. The sample profile shows more than 300,000 clones; 85% to 90% of them were found once. Of the sample, just under 5% is held by the ten largest clones.

The data originate from a study of Ad26.COV2.S vaccination and SARS-CoV-2 variants (dated by TCRdb to the early 2020s). In terms of the full investigation: Donors in the vaccine arm were drawn from COV1001, a multicentre, randomized, double-blind, placebo-controlled phase I-IIa trial testing Ad26.COV2.S in healthy adults. A total of around 32 samples were included in the TCR-sequenced set, comprising 19 Ad26.COV2.S vaccine recipients, 5 placebo recipients and 8 SARS-CoV-2 convalescent individuals. Ad26.COV2.S was given intramuscularly at 5x10^10 or 1x10^11 viral particles, as a single shot or as two shots 56 days apart. Participants in the trial were split at random into five groups of five each, receiving low-dose or high-dose Ad26.COV2.S once or twice, or else placebo on both occasions. The specificity and breadth of SARS-CoV-2-reactive T cell receptors after Ad26.COV2.S vaccination were assessed by TCRbeta repertoire sequencing. Blinding of investigators to trial group allocation was maintained during experiments and outcome assessment.

From the cysteine up to the phenylalanine, the CDR3 has a length of 15 residues. Only the CDR3 region is kept as DNA, spanning 45 bases read in frame from base 1. Deletion took 3 bases off V and 3 bases off J, with a span of 15 bases between the germline ends. From the germline V gene (reference sequence), CDR1 is SEHNR and CDR2 is FQNEAQ. Study-wide conclusions, independent of this receptor: The study lacked the statistical power to compare responses across vaccine doses or regimens. The authors noted that the TCR breadth and depth analyses may have underestimated total T cell responses. Higher spike-specific TCR breadth was observed in Ad26.COV2.S recipients than in placebo recipients (P = 0.0014). Substantial breadth of spike-specific CD8+ and CD4+ T cell responses was reported after vaccination. Non-spike TCR breadth was comparable between vaccine and placebo recipients, consistent with the vaccine containing only spike.

The treatment or condition label of this sample denotes: around 19 received Ad26.COV2.S at low or high dose, single or two shots; 5 received placebo; per-sample allocation not given. For vaccine and placebo recipients, the sequenced repertoires came from samples collected on day 63 after the first injection. In Cohort 1b, roughly 26 adults aged 18-55 years were enrolled at a single site in Boston, USA, between 29 July and 7 August 2020. Ad26.COV2.S consisted of a replication-incompetent adenovirus type 26 vector by which a prefusion-stabilized SARS-CoV-2 spike protein from the original Wuhan strain was expressed.

The sequence derives from a person aged 18-60 years who received the Ad26.COV2.S COVID-19 vaccine or a placebo. The rearranged segments are TRBV7-9 and TRBJ2-7; the D gene may be TRBD1 or TRBD2, since each aligns over 5 bases. The starting material was peripheral blood, obtained in a trial of Ad26.COV2.S vaccine versus placebo. The CDR3 loop reads CASSLEGDAYYEQYF. The DNA sequence is given as TGTGCCAGCAGCTTGGAAGGGGACGCTTACTACGAGCAGTACTTC.